This paragraph covers one T cell receptor (beta chain) sequence. Its antigen is currently unknown. An end of the junction differs from the germline gene, which may be a read error. The data derive from a study of cytomegalovirus exposure and HLA in healthy donors. Study-level results: It was confirmed in vitro that three of the CMV-associated chains were specific for CMV antigens. Within the approximately 110 validation repertoires, first-cohort TCR clusters tended to co-occur, according to a later analysis.

Sequencing used immunoSEQ multiplex PCR; TCRdb keeps in-frame clones, though not all of them. The table lists roughly 200,000 clones, about 89% of them singletons. CDR3 length: 14 amino acids. In germline, CDR1 is SNHLY, CDR2 FYNNEI. The rearrangement links TRBV2 to TRBJ1-5, with 7 bases aligning to TRBD1. The TCR sequence derives from a man aged 30 to 45 in good health and CMV-seropositive. The specimen was PBMCs. The CDR3 region has the DNA TGTGCCACCAGTGTGGACAGGTTCAATCAGCCCCAGCATTTT. The encoded protein is CATSVDRFNQPQHF.